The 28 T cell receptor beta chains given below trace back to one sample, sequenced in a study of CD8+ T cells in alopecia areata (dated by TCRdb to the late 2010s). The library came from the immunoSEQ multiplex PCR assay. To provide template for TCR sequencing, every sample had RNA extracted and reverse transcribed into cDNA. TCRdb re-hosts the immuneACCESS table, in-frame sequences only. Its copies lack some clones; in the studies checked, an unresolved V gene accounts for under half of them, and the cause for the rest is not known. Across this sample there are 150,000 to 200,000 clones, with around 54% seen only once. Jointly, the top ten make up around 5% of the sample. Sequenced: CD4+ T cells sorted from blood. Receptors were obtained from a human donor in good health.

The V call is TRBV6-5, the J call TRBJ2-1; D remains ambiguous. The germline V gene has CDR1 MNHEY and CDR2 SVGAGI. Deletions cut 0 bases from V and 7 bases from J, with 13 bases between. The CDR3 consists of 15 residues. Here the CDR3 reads CASSYSYTAGNEQFF. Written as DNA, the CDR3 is TGTGCCAGCAGTTACTCCTACACCGCCGGTAATGAGCAGTTCTTC.

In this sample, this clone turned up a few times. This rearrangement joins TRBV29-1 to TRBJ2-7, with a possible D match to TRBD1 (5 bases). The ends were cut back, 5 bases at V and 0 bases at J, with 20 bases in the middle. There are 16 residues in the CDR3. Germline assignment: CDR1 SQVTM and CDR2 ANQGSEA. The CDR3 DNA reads TGCAGCGTTCAACCCCAGGGATTGCAGGCCTCCTACGAGCAGTACTTC. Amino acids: CSVQPQGLQASYEQYF.

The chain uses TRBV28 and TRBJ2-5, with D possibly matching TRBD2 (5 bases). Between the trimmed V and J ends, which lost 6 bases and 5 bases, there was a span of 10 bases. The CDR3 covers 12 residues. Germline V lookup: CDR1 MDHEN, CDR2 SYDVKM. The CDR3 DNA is TGTGCCAGCAGCTCCGGGGTTGAGACCCAGTACTTC. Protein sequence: CASSSGVETQYF.

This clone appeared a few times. DNA of the CDR3: TGCAGCGTCAGCCCCGGGCTAAGCTCCTACGAGCAGTACTTC. Translated: CSVSPGLSSYEQYF. The V gene is TRBV29-1, the J gene TRBJ2-7; D remains unclear. This CDR3 is built from 14 residues. V lost 6 bases and J lost 0, with 15 bases in between. Germline CDR1 and CDR2: SQVTM and ANQGSEA.

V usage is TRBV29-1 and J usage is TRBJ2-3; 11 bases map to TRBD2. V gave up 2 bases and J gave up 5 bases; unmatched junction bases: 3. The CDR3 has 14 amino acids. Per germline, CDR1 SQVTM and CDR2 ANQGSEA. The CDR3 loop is CSVETSGRLDTQYF. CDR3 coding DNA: TGCAGCGTTGAAACTAGCGGGAGACTAGATACGCAGTATTTT.

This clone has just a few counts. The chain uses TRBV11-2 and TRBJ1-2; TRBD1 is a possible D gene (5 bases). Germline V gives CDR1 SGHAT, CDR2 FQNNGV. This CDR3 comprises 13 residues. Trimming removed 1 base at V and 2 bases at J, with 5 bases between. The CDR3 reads CASSLAGNYGYTF. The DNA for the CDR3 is TGTGCCAGCAGCTTAGCAGGGAACTATGGCTACACCTTC. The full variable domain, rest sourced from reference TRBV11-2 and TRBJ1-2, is EAGVAQSPRYKIIEKRQSVAFWCNPISGHATLYWYQQILGQGPKLLIQFQNNGVVDDSQLPKDRFSAERLKGVDSTLKIQPAKLEDSAVYLCASSLAGNYGYTFGSGTRLTVV.

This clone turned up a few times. The chain's CDR3 is CASSPAGPDTGELFF. The CDR3 DNA sequence: TGTGCCAGCAGCCCGGCGGGGCCTGACACCGGGGAGCTGTTTTTT. The V call is TRBV7-9, the J call TRBJ2-2; TRBD2 is a possible D gene (6 bases). This CDR3 has 15 amino acids. The V gene lost 5 bases and the J gene lost 3 bases, with 13 bases spanning the gap. CDR1 is SEHNR, CDR2 FQNEAQ, per germline (reference sequence).

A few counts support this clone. CDR3 sequence (DNA): TGCAGTGTTTCCGGCCAGCCCCAGCATTTT. Translating it yields CSVSGQPQHF. This chain connects TRBV20-1 to TRBJ1-5; D is undetermined. This CDR3 has 10 amino acids. V was trimmed by 7 bases and J by 7 bases, leaving 8 bases between them. Germline lookup yields CDR1 DFQATT and CDR2 SNEGSKA (reference sequence).

The CDR3: CASSLEAGTGGETQYF. The CDR3 nucleotides are TGTGCCAGCAGCTTAGAGGCCGGGACAGGGGGGGAGACCCAGTACTTC. V gene TRBV7-8 combines with J gene TRBJ2-5, with 11 nucleotides matching TRBD1. The CDR3 is 16 amino acids. Germline values: CDR1 SGHVS, CDR2 FQNEAQ. With V trimmed by 1 base and J by 5 bases, 6 bases remained unmatched.

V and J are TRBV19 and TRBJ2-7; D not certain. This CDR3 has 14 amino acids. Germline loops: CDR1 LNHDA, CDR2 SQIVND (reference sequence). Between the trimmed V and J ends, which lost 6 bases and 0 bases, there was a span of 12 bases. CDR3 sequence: CASRGTPTSYEQYF. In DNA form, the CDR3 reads TGTGCCAGTAGGGGAACACCGACCTCCTACGAGCAGTACTTC.

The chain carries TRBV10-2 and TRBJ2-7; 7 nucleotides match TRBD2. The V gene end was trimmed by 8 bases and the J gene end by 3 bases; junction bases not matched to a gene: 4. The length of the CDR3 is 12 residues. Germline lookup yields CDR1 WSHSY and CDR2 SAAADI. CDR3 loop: CASVAGDYEQYF. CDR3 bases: TGCGCCAGCGTGGCGGGGGACTACGAGCAGTACTTC.

The CDR3: CASSLRDFRGHSPLHF. CDR3 nucleotides: TGTGCCAGCAGTTTACGCGACTTCAGGGGACATTCACCCCTCCACTTT. This rearrangement joins TRBV28 to TRBJ1-6; TRBD1 is a possible D gene (6 bases). V was pared by 2 bases and J by 8 bases, with 16 bases between. The CDR3 is made up of 16 amino acids. Germline V CDR1 and CDR2: MDHEN, SYDVKM.

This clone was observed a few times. The CDR3 is CSVREGWNTEAFF. DNA for the CDR3: TGCAGCGTCCGGGAGGGGTGGAACACTGAAGCTTTCTTT. The V call is TRBV29-1, the J call TRBJ1-1, with D possibly being TRBD1 (5 bases). Germline V gene sequence: CDR1 SQVTM, CDR2 ANQGSEA. The CDR3 sequence is 13 residues long. V was clipped by 6 bases and J by 1 base, with 12 bases between them.

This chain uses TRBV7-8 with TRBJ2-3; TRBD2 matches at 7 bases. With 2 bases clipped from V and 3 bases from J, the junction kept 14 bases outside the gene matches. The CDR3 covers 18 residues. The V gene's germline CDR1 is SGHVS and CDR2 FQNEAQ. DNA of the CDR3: TGTGCCAGCAGCTTAATTGGCTCTAGCGGAATAAGGACAGATACGCAGTATTTT. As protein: CASSLIGSSGIRTDTQYF.

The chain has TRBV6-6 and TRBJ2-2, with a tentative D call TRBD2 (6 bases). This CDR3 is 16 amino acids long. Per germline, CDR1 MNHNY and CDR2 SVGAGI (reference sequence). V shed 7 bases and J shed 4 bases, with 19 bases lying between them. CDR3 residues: CASNLGGAGLTGELFF. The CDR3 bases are TGTGCCAGCAATTTAGGTGGGGCGGGACTCACCGGGGAGCTGTTTTTT.

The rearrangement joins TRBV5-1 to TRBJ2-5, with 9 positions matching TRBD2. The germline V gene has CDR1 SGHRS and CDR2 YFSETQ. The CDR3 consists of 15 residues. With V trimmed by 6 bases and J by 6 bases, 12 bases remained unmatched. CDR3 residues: CASTLGASGKKTQYF. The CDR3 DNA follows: TGCGCCAGCACCCTCGGGGCTAGCGGGAAGAAGACCCAGTACTTC.

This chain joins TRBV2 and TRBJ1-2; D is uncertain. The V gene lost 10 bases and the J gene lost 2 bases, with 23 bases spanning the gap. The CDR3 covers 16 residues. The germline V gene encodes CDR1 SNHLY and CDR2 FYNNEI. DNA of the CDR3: TGTGCCAACATAGTCCGGGCTCTTCGAGGGAACTATGGCTACACCTTC. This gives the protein CANIVRALRGNYGYTF.

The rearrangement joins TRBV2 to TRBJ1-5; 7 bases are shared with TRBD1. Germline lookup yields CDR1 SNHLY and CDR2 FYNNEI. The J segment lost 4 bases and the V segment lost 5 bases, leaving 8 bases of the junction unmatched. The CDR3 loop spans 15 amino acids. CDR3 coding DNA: TGTGCCAGCAGTTTGACAGGGCATTTTAATCAGCCCCAGCATTTT. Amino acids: CASSLTGHFNQPQHF. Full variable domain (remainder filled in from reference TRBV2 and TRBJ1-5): EPEVTQTPSHQVTQMGQEVILRCVPISNHLYFYWYRQILGQKVEFLVSFYNNEISEKSEIFDDQFSVERPDGSNFTLKIRSTKLEDSAMYFCASSLTGHFNQPQHFGDGTRLSIL.

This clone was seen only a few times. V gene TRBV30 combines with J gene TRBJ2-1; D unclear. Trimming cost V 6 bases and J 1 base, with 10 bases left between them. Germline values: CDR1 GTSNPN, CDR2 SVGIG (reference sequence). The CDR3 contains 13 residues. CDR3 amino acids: CACRLGSYNEQFF. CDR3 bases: TGTGCCTGCCGCTTAGGATCCTACAATGAGCAGTTCTTC.

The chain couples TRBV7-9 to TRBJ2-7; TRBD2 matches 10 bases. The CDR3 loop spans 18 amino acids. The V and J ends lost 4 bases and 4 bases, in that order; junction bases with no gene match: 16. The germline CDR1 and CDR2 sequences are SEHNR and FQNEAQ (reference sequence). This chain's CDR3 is CASSSPRGASGSPYEQYF. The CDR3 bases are TGTGCCAGCAGCTCCCCCCGTGGGGCTAGCGGGAGCCCATACGAGCAGTACTTC.

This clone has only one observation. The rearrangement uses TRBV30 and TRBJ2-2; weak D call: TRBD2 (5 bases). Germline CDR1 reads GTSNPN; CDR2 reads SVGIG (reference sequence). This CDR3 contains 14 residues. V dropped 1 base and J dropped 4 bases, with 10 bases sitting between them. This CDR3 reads CAWSGGSVTGELFF. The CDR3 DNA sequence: TGTGCCTGGAGTGGCGGTAGCGTCACCGGGGAGCTGTTTTTT. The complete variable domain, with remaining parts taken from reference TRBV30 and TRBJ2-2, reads SQTIHQWPATLVQPVGSPLSLECTVEGTSNPNLYWYRQAAGRGLQLLFYSVGIGQISSEVPQNLSASRPQDRQFILSSKKLLLSDSGFYLCAWSGGSVTGELFFGEGSRLTVL.

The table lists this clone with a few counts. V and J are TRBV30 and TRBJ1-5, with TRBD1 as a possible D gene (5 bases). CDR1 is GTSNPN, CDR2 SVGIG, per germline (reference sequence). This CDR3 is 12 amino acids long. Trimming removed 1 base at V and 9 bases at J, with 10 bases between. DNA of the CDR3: TGTGCCTGGAGTGAGGGGTTGGGGCCCCAGCATTTT. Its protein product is CAWSEGLGPQHF. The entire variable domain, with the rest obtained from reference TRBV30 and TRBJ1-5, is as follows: SQTIHQWPATLVQPVGSPLSLECTVEGTSNPNLYWYRQAAGRGLQLLFYSVGIGQISSEVPQNLSASRPQDRQFILSSKKLLLSDSGFYLCAWSEGLGPQHFGDGTRLSIL.

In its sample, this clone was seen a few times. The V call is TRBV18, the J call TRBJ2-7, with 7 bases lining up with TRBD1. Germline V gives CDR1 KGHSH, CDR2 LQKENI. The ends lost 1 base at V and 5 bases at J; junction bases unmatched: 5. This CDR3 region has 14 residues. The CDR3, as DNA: TGTGCCAGCTCACCACTGACAGGGCCCGACGAGCAGTACTTC. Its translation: CASSPLTGPDEQYF.

As DNA, the CDR3 is TGTGCCAGCAGCTGGGACACTGAAGCTTTCTTT. Encoded protein: CASSWDTEAFF. The chain links TRBV7-9 to TRBJ1-1; D remains unclear. V was pared by 4 bases and J by 3 bases, with 3 bases between. Germline V CDR1 and CDR2: SEHNR, FQNEAQ (reference sequence). This CDR3 spans 11 amino acids.

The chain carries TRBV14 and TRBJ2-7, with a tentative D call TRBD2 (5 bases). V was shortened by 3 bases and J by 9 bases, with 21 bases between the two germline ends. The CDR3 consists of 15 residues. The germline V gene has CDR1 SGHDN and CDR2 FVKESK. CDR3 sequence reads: CASSQDSWFNKGQYF. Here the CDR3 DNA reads TGTGCCAGCAGCCAGGACTCGTGGTTCAATAAGGGGCAGTACTTC.

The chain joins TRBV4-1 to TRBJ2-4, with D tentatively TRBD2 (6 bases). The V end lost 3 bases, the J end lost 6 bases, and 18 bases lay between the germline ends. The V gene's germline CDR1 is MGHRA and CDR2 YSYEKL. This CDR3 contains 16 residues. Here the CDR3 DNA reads TGCGCCAGCAGCCAGTCCACAAGGAGGGGAACAAACATTCAGTACTTC. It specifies CASSQSTRRGTNIQYF.

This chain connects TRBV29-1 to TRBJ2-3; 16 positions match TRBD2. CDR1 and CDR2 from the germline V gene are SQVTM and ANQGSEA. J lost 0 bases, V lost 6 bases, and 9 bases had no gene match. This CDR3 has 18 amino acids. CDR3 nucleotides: TGCAGCGTGCCGGGACTAGCGGGAGGGCGGACTAGCACAGATACGCAGTATTTT. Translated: CSVPGLAGGRTSTDTQYF.

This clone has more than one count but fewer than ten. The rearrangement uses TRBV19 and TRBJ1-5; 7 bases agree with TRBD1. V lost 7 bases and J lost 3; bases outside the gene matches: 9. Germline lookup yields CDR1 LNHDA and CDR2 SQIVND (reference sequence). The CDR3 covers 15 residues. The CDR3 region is CASTRTGWVNQPQHF. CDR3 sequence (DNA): TGTGCCAGTACCCGGACAGGATGGGTCAATCAGCCCCAGCATTTT. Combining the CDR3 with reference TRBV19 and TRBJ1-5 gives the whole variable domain DGGITQSPKYLFRKEGQNVTLSCEQNLNHDAMYWYRQDPGQGLRLIYYSQIVNDFQKGDIAEGYSVSREKKESFPLTVTSAQKNPTAFYLCASTRTGWVNQPQHFGDGTRLSIL.